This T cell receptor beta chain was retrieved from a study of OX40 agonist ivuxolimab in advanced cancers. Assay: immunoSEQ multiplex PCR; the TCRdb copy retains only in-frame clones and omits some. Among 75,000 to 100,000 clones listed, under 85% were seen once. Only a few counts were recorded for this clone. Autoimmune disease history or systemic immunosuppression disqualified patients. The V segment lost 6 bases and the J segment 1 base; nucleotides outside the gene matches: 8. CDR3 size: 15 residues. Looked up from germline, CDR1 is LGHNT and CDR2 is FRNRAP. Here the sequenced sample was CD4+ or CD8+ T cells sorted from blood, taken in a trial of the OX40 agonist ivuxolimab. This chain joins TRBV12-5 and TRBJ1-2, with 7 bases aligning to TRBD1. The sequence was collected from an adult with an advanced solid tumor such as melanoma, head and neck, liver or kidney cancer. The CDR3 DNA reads TGTGCTAGTGGCCTACAGGGGATCGGTAACTATGGCTACACCTTC. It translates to CASGLQGIGNYGYTF.